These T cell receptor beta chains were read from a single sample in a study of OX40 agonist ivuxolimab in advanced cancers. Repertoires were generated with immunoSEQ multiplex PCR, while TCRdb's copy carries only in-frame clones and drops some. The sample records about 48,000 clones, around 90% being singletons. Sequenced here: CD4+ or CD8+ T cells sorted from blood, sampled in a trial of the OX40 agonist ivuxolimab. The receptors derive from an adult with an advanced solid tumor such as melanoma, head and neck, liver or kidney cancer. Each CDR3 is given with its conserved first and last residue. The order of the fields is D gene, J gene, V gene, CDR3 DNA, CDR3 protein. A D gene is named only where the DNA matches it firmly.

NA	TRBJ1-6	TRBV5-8	TGTGCCAGCAGCTTGACACATGGACAGAGCTCCTATAATTCACCCCTCCACTTT	CASSLTHGQSSYNSPLHF
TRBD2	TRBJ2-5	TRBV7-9	TGTGCCAGCAGCCCGGGGGGGCGACAAGAGACCCAGTACTTC	CASSPGGRQETQYF
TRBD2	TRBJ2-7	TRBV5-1	TGCGCCAGCAGGTTGGGCCTAGCGGGCTTGTACGAGCAGTACTTC	CASRLGLAGLYEQYF
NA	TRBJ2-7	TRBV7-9	TGTGCCAGCAGGGTCGAGCAGTACTTC	CASRVEQYF
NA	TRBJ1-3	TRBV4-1	TGCGCCAGCAGCCAAGCGACAGCTGGAAACACCATATATTTT	CASSQATAGNTIYF
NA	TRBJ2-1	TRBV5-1	TGCGCCAGCAGGGCCGAGGTCTGGGCCCTAACCTACAATGAGCAGTTCTTC	CASRAEVWALTYNEQFF
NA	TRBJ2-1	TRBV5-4	TGTGCCAGCAGCTTGACAGGGAATGAGCAGTTCTTC	CASSLTGNEQFF
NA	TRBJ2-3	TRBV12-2	TGTGCAAGTCGCTGCCCGGGGGGAGATACGCAGTATTTT	CASRCPGGDTQYF
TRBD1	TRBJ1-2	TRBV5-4	TGTGCCAGCAGCGAAATCACCCCGGACAGGGCCTATGGCTACACCTTC	CASSEITPDRAYGYTF
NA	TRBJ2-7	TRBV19	TGTGCCACTCAATCTAGCGACAGCTCCTACGAGCAGTACTTC	CATQSSDSSYEQYF